The T cell receptor beta chain described here comes from a study of metastatic and nonmetastatic thyroid tumors. Not a single patient had been given any form of treatment at any point before undergoing thyroid surgery. The V gene end was trimmed by 6 bases and the J gene end by 8 bases; junction bases not matched to a gene: 6. CDR3 length: 14 residues. TCRdb used MiXCR to call clones anew from the PCR reads. The repertoire holds nearly 15,000 clones, with 15% to 20% as singletons. The chain has TRBV12-3 or TRBV12-4 and TRBJ1-4, with TRBD1 matching 10 bases. This sequence originates from a female donor with papillary thyroid cancer or a benign thyroid nodule (not recorded which). Some clones in this sample may be carry-over from other donors' samples. The sample comprised blood. CDR3 residues: CASRAGTGAEKLFF. The CDR3, as DNA: TGTGCCAGCAGAGCCGGGACAGGGGCCGAAAAACTGTTTTTT.